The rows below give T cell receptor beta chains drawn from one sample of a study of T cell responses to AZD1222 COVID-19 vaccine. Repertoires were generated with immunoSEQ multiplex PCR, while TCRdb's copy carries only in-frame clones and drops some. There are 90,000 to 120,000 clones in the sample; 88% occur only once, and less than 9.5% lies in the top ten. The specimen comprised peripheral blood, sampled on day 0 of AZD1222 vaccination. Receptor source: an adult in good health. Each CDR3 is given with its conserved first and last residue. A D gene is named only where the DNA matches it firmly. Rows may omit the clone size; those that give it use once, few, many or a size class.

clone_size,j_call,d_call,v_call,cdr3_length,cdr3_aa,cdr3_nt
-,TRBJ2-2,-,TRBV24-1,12,CATRSGVGELFF,TGTGCCACCAGGTCCGGGGTCGGGGAGCTGTTTTTT
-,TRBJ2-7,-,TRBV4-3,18,CASSQDPGGAGYSYEQYF,TGCGCCAGCAGCCAAGATCCCGGCGGGGCAGGTTATTCCTACGAGCAGTACTTC
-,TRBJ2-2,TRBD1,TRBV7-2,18,CASSLDRVGTVKTGELFF,TGTGCCAGCAGCTTAGATAGGGTGGGGACAGTAAAGACCGGGGAGCTGTTTTTT
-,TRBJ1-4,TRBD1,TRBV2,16,CASSSQTGSWNEKLFF,TGTGCCAGCAGTTCCCAGACAGGGAGCTGGAATGAAAAACTGTTTTTT
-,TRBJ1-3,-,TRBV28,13,CASSREYGNTIYF,TGTGCCAGCAGTAGGGAGTACGGAAACACCATATATTTT
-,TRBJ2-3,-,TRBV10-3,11,CAISATDTQYF,TGTGCCATCAGTGCAACAGATACGCAGTATTTT
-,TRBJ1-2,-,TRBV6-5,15,CASSYSISPGGGYTF,TGTGCCAGCAGTTACTCGATCTCCCCGGGTGGCGGCTACACCTTC
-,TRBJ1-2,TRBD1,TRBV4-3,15,CASSQPGQGARGYTF,TGCGCCAGCAGCCAACCAGGACAGGGGGCGCGGGGCTACACCTTC
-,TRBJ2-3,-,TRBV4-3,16,CASSQDVAGVADTQYF,TGCGCCAGCAGCCAAGATGTCGCAGGGGTGGCAGATACGCAGTATTTT
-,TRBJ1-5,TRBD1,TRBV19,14,CASSTGQVSQPQHF,TGTGCCAGTAGTACGGGACAGGTAAGCCAGCCCCAGCATTTT
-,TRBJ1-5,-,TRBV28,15,CASSFLGLSNQPQHF,TGTGCCAGCAGTTTCTTGGGTCTGAGCAATCAGCCCCAGCATTTT
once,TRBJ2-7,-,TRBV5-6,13,CASSLQGPYEQYF,TGTGCCAGCAGCTTACAGGGACCCTACGAGCAGTACTTC
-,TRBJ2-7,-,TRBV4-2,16,CASSPELAASSYEQYF,TGTGCCAGCAGCCCCGAACTAGCAGCAAGCTCCTACGAGCAGTACTTC
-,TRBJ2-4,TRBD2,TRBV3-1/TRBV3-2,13,CASSSLTSGGRYF,TGTGCCAGCAGCTCCCTGACTAGCGGGGGGCGGTACTTC
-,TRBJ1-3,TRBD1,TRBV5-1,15,CASSLGTAGGNTIYF,TGCGCCAGCAGCTTAGGGACAGCTGGGGGAAACACCATATATTTT
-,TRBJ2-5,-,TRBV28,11,CASNGRETQYF,TGTGCCAGTAATGGGAGGGAGACCCAGTACTTC
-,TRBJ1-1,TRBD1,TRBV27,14,CASSSHRGITEAFF,TGTGCCAGCAGTTCCCACAGGGGGATCACTGAAGCTTTCTTT
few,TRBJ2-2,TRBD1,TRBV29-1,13,CSVEGQGVRELFF,TGCAGCGTTGAGGGCCAGGGGGTACGGGAGCTGTTTTTT
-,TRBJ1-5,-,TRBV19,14,CASSISRFNQPQHF,TGTGCCAGTAGTATTAGTAGGTTCAATCAGCCCCAGCATTTT
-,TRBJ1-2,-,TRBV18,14,CASSPPGDVYGYTF,TGTGCCAGCTCACCACCGGGGGACGTCTATGGCTACACCTTC
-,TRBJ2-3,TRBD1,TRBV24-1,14,CATSRTGRTDTQYF,TGTGCCACCTCCCGGACAGGGCGCACAGATACGCAGTATTTT
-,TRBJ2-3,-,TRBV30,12,CAWSHLGDTQYF,TGTGCCTGGAGCCATTTGGGAGATACGCAGTATTTT
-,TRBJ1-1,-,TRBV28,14,CASIRATGNTEAFF,TGTGCCAGCATTCGGGCCACAGGGAACACTGAAGCTTTCTTT
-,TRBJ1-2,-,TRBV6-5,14,CASFRYSVGHGYTF,TGTGCCAGCTTTCGATACTCGGTAGGACATGGCTACACCTTC
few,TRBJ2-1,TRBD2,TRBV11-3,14,CASSLTGLAREQFF,TGTGCCAGCAGCCTAACGGGACTAGCCCGTGAGCAGTTCTTC
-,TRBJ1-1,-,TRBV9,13,CASSVGENTEAFF,TGTGCCAGCAGCGTAGGGGAGAACACTGAAGCTTTCTTT
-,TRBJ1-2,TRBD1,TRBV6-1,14,CASSESGQGYGYTF,TGTGCCAGCAGTGAATCCGGACAGGGCTATGGCTACACCTTC
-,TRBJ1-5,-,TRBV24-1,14,CATAESGSNQPQHF,TGTGCCACCGCTGAGTCTGGGAGCAATCAGCCCCAGCATTTT
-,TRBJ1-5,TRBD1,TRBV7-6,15,CASSLKTGGDQPQHF,TGTGCCAGCAGCTTAAAAACAGGGGGTGATCAGCCCCAGCATTTT
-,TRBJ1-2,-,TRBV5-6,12,CASSLQVYGYTF,TGTGCCAGCAGCTTACAGGTCTATGGCTACACCTTC
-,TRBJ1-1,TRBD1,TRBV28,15,CASSSLPNRDSEAFF,TGTGCCAGCAGTTCTCTTCCTAACCGGGACAGTGAAGCTTTCTTT
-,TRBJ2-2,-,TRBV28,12,CASSFHTGELFF,TGTGCCAGCAGTTTCCACACCGGGGAGCTGTTTTTT
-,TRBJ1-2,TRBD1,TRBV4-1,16,CASSQGLPRQGNGYTF,TGCGCCAGCAGCCAAGGATTACCGAGACAGGGGAATGGCTACACCTTC
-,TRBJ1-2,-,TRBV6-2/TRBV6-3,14,CASSYSTWNYGYTF,TGTGCCAGCAGTTACTCGACTTGGAACTATGGCTACACCTTC
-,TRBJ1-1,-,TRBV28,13,CASSLGRGYITFF,TGTGCCAGCAGTTTAGGTAGGGGGTACATAACTTTCTTT
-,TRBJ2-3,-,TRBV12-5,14,CASALGGITDTQYF,TGTGCTAGTGCCCTCGGAGGGATCACAGATACGCAGTATTTT
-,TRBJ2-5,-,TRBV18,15,CASSPGRGAQETQYF,TGTGCCAGCTCACCGGGCAGGGGGGCCCAAGAGACCCAGTACTTC
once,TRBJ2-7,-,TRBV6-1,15,CASSEAEGSGREQYF,TGTGCCAGCAGTGAAGCGGAGGGGAGTGGGAGGGAGCAGTACTTC
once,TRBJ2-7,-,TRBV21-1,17,CASSYPYGDRQPDEQYF,TGTGCCAGCTCATACCCCTATGGGGACAGACAACCGGACGAGCAGTACTTC
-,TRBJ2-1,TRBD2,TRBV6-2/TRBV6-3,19,CASSPGTSGTLGSYNEQFF,TGTGCCAGCAGTCCCGGGACTAGCGGGACCTTAGGCTCCTACAATGAGCAGTTCTTC
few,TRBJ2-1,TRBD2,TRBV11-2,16,CASSDMVAGVYNEQFF,TGTGCCAGCAGCGATATGGTGGCGGGAGTTTACAATGAGCAGTTCTTC
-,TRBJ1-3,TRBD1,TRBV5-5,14,CASSPRTGRDTIYF,TGTGCCAGCAGCCCGCGGACAGGCCGGGACACCATATATTTT
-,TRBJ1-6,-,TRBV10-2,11,CASSEVSPLHF,TGCGCCAGCAGTGAGGTTTCACCCCTCCACTTT
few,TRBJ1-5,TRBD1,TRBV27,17,CASSSGQGNLYNQPQHF,TGTGCCAGCAGTTCAGGACAGGGCAATCTTTACAATCAGCCCCAGCATTTT
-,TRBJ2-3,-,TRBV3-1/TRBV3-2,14,CASSPDSGPDTQYF,TGTGCCAGCAGCCCCGACTCTGGTCCAGATACGCAGTATTTT
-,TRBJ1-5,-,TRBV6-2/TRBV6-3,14,CASSSSGAVQPQHF,TGTGCCAGCAGTTCCTCGGGTGCAGTTCAGCCCCAGCATTTT
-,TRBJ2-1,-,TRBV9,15,CASSVEGAINREQFF,TGTGCCAGCAGCGTAGAAGGTGCCATTAATCGTGAGCAGTTCTTC
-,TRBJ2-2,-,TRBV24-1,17,CATSDLGEGPNTGELFF,TGTGCCACCAGTGATTTAGGTGAGGGTCCTAACACCGGGGAGCTGTTTTTT
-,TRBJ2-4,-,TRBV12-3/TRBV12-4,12,CASRVGKNIQYF,TGTGCCAGCAGGGTTGGGAAAAACATTCAGTACTTC
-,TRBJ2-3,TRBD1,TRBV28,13,CASRPGGGYTQYF,TGTGCCAGCCGGCCAGGGGGCGGATATACGCAGTATTTT
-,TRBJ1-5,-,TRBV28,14,CASRPPGGNQPQHF,TGTGCCAGCAGACCCCCGGGGGGAAATCAGCCCCAGCATTTT
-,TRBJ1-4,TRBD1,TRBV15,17,CATSRDPPQGASVKLFF,TGTGCCACCAGCAGAGATCCTCCCCAGGGGGCGAGTGTAAAACTGTTTTTT